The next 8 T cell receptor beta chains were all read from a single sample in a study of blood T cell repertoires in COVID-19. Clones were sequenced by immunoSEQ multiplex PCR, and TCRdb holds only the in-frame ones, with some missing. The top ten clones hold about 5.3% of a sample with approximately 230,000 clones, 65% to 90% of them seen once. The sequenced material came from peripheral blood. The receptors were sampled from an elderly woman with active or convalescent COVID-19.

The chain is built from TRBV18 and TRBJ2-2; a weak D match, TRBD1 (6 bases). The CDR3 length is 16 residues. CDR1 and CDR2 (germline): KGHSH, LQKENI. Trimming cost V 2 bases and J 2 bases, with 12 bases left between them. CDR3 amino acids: CASSPFQGTNTGELFF. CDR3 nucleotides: TGTGCCAGCTCACCATTCCAGGGGACAAACACCGGGGAGCTGTTTTTT.

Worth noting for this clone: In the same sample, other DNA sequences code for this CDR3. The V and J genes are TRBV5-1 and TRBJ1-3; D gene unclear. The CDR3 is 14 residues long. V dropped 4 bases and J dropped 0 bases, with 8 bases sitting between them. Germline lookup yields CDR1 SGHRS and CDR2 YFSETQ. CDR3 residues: CASSQGSSGNTIYF. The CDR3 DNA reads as TGCGCCAGCAGCCAAGGGAGCTCTGGAAACACCATATATTTT.

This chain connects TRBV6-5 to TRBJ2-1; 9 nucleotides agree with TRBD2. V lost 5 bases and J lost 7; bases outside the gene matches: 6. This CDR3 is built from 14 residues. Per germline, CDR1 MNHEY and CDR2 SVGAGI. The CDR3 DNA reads TGTGCCAGCAGTCCTGGTAGCGGGAGAAATGAGCAGTTCTTC. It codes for CASSPGSGRNEQFF.

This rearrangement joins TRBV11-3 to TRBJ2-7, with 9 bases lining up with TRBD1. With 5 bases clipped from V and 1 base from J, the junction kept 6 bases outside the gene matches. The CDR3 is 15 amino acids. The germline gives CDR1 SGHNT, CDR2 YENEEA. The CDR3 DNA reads TGTGCCAGCAGCGTAGGACAGGGGCTATCCTACGAGCAGTACTTC. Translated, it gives CASSVGQGLSYEQYF.

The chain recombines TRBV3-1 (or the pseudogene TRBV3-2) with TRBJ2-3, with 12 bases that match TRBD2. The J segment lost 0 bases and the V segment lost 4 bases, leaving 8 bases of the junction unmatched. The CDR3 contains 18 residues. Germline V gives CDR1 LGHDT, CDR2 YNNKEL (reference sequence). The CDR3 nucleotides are TGTGCCAGCAGCCTCCGGACTAGCGGGACCCCCAGCACAGATACGCAGTATTTT. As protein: CASSLRTSGTPSTDTQYF.

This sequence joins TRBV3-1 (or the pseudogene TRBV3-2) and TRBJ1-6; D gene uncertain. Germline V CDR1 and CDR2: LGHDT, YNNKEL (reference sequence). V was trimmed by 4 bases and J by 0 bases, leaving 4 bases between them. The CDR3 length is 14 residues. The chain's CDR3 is CASSLFSYNSPLHF. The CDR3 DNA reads TGTGCCAGCAGCCTATTCTCCTATAATTCACCCCTCCACTTT.

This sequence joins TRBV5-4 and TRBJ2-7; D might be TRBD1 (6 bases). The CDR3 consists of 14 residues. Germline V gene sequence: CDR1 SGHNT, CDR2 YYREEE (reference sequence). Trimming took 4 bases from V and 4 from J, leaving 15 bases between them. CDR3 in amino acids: CASSILGTSYEQYF. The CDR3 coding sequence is TGTGCCAGCAGCATCCTCGGGACATCTTACGAGCAGTACTTC.

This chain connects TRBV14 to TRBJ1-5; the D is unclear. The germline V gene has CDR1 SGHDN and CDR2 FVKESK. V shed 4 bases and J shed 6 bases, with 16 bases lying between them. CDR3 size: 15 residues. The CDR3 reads CASSPAGGLGQPQHF. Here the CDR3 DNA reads TGTGCCAGCAGCCCCGCTGGAGGATTGGGTCAGCCCCAGCATTTT.